The next 25 T cell receptor beta chains were all read from a single sample in a study of T-cell reconstitution after alpha-beta-depleted transplantation in children. The TCRbeta library incorporated unique molecular identifiers. Using its own MiXCR run on the PCR reads, TCRdb lists one record per CDR3 protein. The data show some 400,000 distinct CDR3 sequences, with around 21% seen just once and approximately 3.9% held by the top ten. The material was PBMCs from the stem cell graft donor, obtained from the stem cell graft. The receptors were sampled from a human donor who donated a stem cell graft to a child with acute myeloid leukemia.

This clonotype was seen a handful of times. The chain is built from TRBV3-1 and TRBJ2-1; TRBD2 matches at 10 bases. Germline assignment: CDR1 LGHDT and CDR2 YNNKEL (reference sequence). The CDR3 has 14 amino acids. V was pared by 2 bases and J by 9 bases, with 4 bases of the junction left unmatched. The CDR3 bases are TGTGCCAGCAGCCAAATCCAGCGGGAGGGTGAGCAGTTCTTC. This translates into CASSQIQREGEQFF.

As DNA, the CDR3 is TGTGCCAGCAGCCCCGGGACACTTACTAGCACAGATACGCAGTATTTT. It is translated as CASSPGTLTSTDTQYF. The chain has TRBV11-3 and TRBJ2-3, with D possibly TRBD1 on 6 matching bases. Germline V gives CDR1 SGHNT, CDR2 YENEEA. The CDR3 consists of 16 residues. Trimming left V 5 bases short and J 0 bases short, with 15 bases between.

V and J are TRBV5-1 and TRBJ1-4; D gene uncertain. The CDR3 is made up of 16 amino acids. Germline values: CDR1 SGHRS, CDR2 YFSETQ. Deletions cut 0 bases from V and 0 bases from J, with 9 bases between. DNA for the CDR3: TGCGCCAGCAGCTTGGCCGAACATGCAACTAATGAAAAACTGTTTTTT. This gives the protein CASSLAEHATNEKLFF. Based on the CDR3 plus reference TRBV5-1 and TRBJ1-4, the full variable domain is KAGVTQTPRYLIKTRGQQVTLSCSPISGHRSVSWYQQTPGQGLQFLFEYFSETQRNKGNFPGRFSGRQFSNSRSEMNVSTLELGDSALYLCASSLAEHATNEKLFFGSGTQLSVL.

The chain has TRBV12-3 or TRBV12-4 and TRBJ1-5; no definite D call. The CDR3 extends over 15 amino acids. Trimming left V 5 bases short and J 0 bases short, with 11 bases between. CDR3 bases: TGTGCCAGCAGTCCCGACGGTAATAGCAATCAGCCCCAGCATTTT. It codes for CASSPDGNSNQPQHF.

This clonotype has a count of ten or more. This sequence joins TRBV29-1 and TRBJ2-1, with TRBD1 matching over 8 bases. Germline values: CDR1 SQVTM, CDR2 ANQGSEA. After removal of 2 bases from V and 6 bases from J, the junction contained 6 bases not matched to a gene. The CDR3 has 14 residues. The chain's CDR3 is CSVENYRGVNEQFF. In DNA form, the CDR3 reads TGCAGCGTTGAAAATTACAGGGGGGTCAATGAGCAGTTCTTC.

This chain joins TRBV7-2 and TRBJ2-1; D is unclear. Per germline, CDR1 SGHTA and CDR2 FQGNSA. Between the trimmed V and J ends, which lost 5 bases and 6 bases, there was a span of 8 bases. The CDR3 runs to 12 residues. CDR3 sequence: CASSHGPNEQFF. In DNA form, the CDR3 reads TGTGCCAGCAGCCACGGTCCCAATGAGCAGTTCTTC.

The chain has TRBV25-1 and TRBJ1-6; D not resolved. The CDR3 extends over 14 amino acids. Germline V gene data show CDR1 as MGHDK and CDR2 as SYGVNS. The germline V and J ends were trimmed by 4 bases and 6 bases, with 10 bases remaining between them. In nucleotides, the CDR3 is TGTGCCAGCAGTGGACCTTGGGGTAATTCACCCCTCCACTTT. As protein: CASSGPWGNSPLHF.

The CDR3 bases are TGTGCCAGCAGTTCTCCGTCAGGGGGCTCCTACAATGAGCAGTTCTTC. Protein sequence: CASSSPSGGSYNEQFF. The chain recombines TRBV28 with TRBJ2-1, with TRBD1 matching over 7 bases. The junction had 6 bases not matched to a gene; V was cut back by 4 bases and J by 0 bases. The CDR3 sequence is 16 residues long. From germline, CDR1 is MDHEN and CDR2 SYDVKM. The full variable domain, completed using reference TRBV28 and TRBJ2-1, is DVKVTQSSRYLVKRTGEKVFLECVQDMDHENMFWYRQDPGLGLRLIYFSYDVKMKEKGDIPEGYSVSREKKERFSLILESASTNQTSMYLCASSSPSGGSYNEQFFGPGTRLTVL.

The V gene is TRBV7-6, the J gene TRBJ2-6, with TRBD1 matching 12 bases. Germline V gene data show CDR1 as SGHVS and CDR2 as FNYEAQ. With V trimmed by 5 bases and J by 4 bases, 9 bases remained unmatched. This CDR3 contains 18 residues. The DNA for the CDR3 is TGTGCCAGCAGCCTAAGGGACAGGGGGCGCTTGGGGGCCAACGTCCTGACTTTC. Encoded protein: CASSLRDRGRLGANVLTF.

The chain combines TRBV20-1 with TRBJ1-2, with D hard to call. Germline V lookup: CDR1 DFQATT, CDR2 SNEGSKA (reference sequence). V gave up 3 bases and J gave up 3 bases, with 8 bases separating them. The CDR3 extends over 12 amino acids. The CDR3 DNA follows: TGCAGTGCTAGGCCCGGAGACTATGGCTACACCTTC. It encodes CSARPGDYGYTF.

This clonotype was seen more than once but under ten times. The gene calls are TRBV10-3 and TRBJ1-3; D unresolved. This CDR3 region has 12 residues. With 6 bases removed from V and 2 bases from J, the gap between germline ends came to 5 bases. Germline CDR1 reads ENHRY; CDR2 reads SYGVKD. DNA of the CDR3: TGTGCCATCAGCGGGGCTGGAAACACCATATATTTT. Translated, it gives CAISGAGNTIYF.

This clonotype was seen more than once but under ten times. The V gene is TRBV5-1, the J gene TRBJ2-7, with D possibly called TRBD1 or TRBD2 (5 bases each). Germline-derived CDR1 and CDR2 are SGHRS and YFSETQ. CDR3 length equals 14 residues. V was clipped by 2 bases and J by 3 bases, with 12 bases between them. The CDR3 spells CASSFGDDLYEQYF. The CDR3 DNA follows: TGCGCCAGCAGCTTTGGGGACGACCTCTACGAGCAGTACTTC. Using reference TRBV5-1 and TRBJ2-7 for the parts outside the CDR3, the full variable domain is KAGVTQTPRYLIKTRGQQVTLSCSPISGHRSVSWYQQTPGQGLQFLFEYFSETQRNKGNFPGRFSGRQFSNSRSEMNVSTLELGDSALYLCASSFGDDLYEQYFGPGTRLTVT.

This clonotype was seen repeatedly, ten times or more. A junction boundary mismatches the germline segment, possibly from a read error. This chain uses TRBV12-3 or TRBV12-4 with TRBJ2-1; possibly TRBD2 for D (5 bases). The CDR3 length is 14 residues. The CDR3 reads CASSLARGGNEQFF. Here the CDR3 DNA reads TGTGCCAGCAGTCTAGCCCGGGGTGGCAATGAGCAGTTCTTC.

At least ten counts were recorded for this clonotype. This sequence joins TRBV20-1 and TRBJ2-7; possible D gene TRBD2, 6 bases. Trimming took off 1 base at V and 1 base at J, with 11 bases between the two ends. The germline V gene encodes CDR1 DFQATT and CDR2 SNEGSKA (reference sequence). The CDR3 covers 14 residues. CDR3: CSARVPRESYEQYF. As DNA, the CDR3 is TGCAGTGCTAGAGTTCCCCGGGAGTCCTACGAGCAGTACTTC.

The chain has TRBV4-2 and TRBJ1-1; weak D call: TRBD1 (5 bases). The ends were cut back, 2 bases at V and 0 bases at J, with 10 bases in the middle. CDR3 length: 15 amino acids. CDR1 and CDR2 (germline): LGHNA, YNFKEQ. The CDR3 sequence: CASSQSRGMNTEAFF. The CDR3 DNA reads TGTGCCAGCAGCCAATCGAGGGGAATGAACACTGAAGCTTTCTTT.

The sample holds many counts of this clonotype. The chain links TRBV20-1 to TRBJ2-2; 14 bases are shared with TRBD2. From germline, CDR1 is DFQATT and CDR2 SNEGSKA (reference sequence). The CDR3 runs 15 residues. After removal of 3 bases from V and 7 bases from J, the junction contained 4 bases not matched to a gene. The CDR3 reads CSASAGLAGGGELFF. The CDR3 DNA follows: TGCAGTGCTAGTGCCGGACTAGCGGGAGGCGGGGAGCTGTTTTTT.

This clonotype was found once. Since no conserved phenylalanine or tryptophan closes the CDR3, a read error is the likely cause. The chain combines TRBV9 with TRBJ2-1; 8 bases fit TRBD2. With 3 bases clipped from V and 8 bases from J, the junction kept 10 bases outside the gene matches. CDR1 is SGDLS, CDR2 YYNGEE, per germline. This CDR3 region has 15 residues. The CDR3 loop reads CASSEGAGLGYEQFI. The CDR3 DNA reads as TGTGCCAGCAGCGAAGGGGCGGGACTAGGTTATGAGCAGTTCATC.

The chain employs TRBV12-3 or TRBV12-4 and TRBJ2-7, with D perhaps matching TRBD2 (5 bases). Trimming took off 0 bases at V and 3 bases at J, with 15 bases between the two ends. The CDR3 is 16 residues long. DNA of the CDR3: TGTGCCAGCAGTTTAGCGGGAGAGGGTCGGGGCTACGAGCAGTACTTC. This encodes CASSLAGEGRGYEQYF.

V is TRBV3-1 and J is TRBJ2-7; no clear D. Trimming removed 5 bases from V and 6 bases from J, with 11 bases in between. The V gene's germline CDR1 is LGHDT and CDR2 YNNKEL (reference sequence). The CDR3 covers 12 residues. In DNA, the CDR3 is TGTGCCAGCAGCACGTCCCCAGGCGAGCAGTACTTC. The encoded protein is CASSTSPGEQYF.

The genes are TRBV4-3 and TRBJ2-7; D is unresolved. The CDR3 has 15 amino acids. Looked up from germline, CDR1 is LGHNA and CDR2 is YSLEER. The V gene lost 4 bases and the J gene lost 2 bases, with 15 bases spanning the gap. CDR3 residues: CASSRWVESTYEQYF. For the CDR3, the DNA is TGCGCCAGCAGCCGCTGGGTAGAATCAACCTACGAGCAGTACTTC.

In DNA form, the CDR3 reads TGCGCCAGCAGCCAAGGCCGCGGGAGCTACGAGCAGTACTTC. Translated: CASSQGRGSYEQYF. The chain combines TRBV4-1 with TRBJ2-7; 7 bases are a match to TRBD2. The V gene's germline CDR1 is MGHRA and CDR2 YSYEKL. Losses at the gene ends were 1 base for V and 3 bases for J; bases not matched to a gene: 3. The CDR3 runs 14 residues.

The chain combines TRBV12-3 or TRBV12-4 with TRBJ2-1; D is uncertain. CDR3 length equals 14 residues. V was cut by 2 bases and J by 2 bases, with 7 bases left in between. The CDR3 DNA reads TGTGCCAGCAGTTTACAGGAGCCCTACAATGAGCAGTTCTTC. It yields the protein CASSLQEPYNEQFF.

The rearrangement joins TRBV6-2 or TRBV6-3 to TRBJ2-1; the match to TRBD2 covers 7 bases. Germline-derived CDR1 and CDR2 are MNHEY and SVGEGT. This CDR3 spans 15 amino acids. The trim removed 6 bases at V and 0 bases at J, leaving 5 bases unmatched. CDR3 sequence (DNA): TGTGCCAGCAGACCTAAGCGGGGCTCCTACAATGAGCAGTTCTTC. It is translated as CASRPKRGSYNEQFF.

This chain links TRBV25-1 with TRBJ1-5; D is uncertain. Germline CDR1 MGHDK, CDR2 SYGVNS. CDR3 length equals 17 residues. V shed 1 base and J shed 8 bases, with 21 bases lying between them. CDR3 region: CASSESDESVDRKPQHF. The CDR3 DNA follows: TGTGCCAGCAGTGAATCGGATGAGTCCGTTGATCGAAAGCCCCAGCATTTT. Drawing the rest from reference TRBV25-1 and TRBJ1-5, the complete variable domain is EADIYQTPRYLVIGTGKKITLECSQTMGHDKMYWYQQDPGMELHLIHYSYGVNSTEKGDLSSESTVSRIRTEHFPLTLESARPSHTSQYLCASSESDESVDRKPQHFGDGTRLSIL.

The chain recombines TRBV7-8 with TRBJ1-1, with D uncertain. The V end lost 5 bases, the J end lost 1 base, and 11 bases lay between the germline ends. The CDR3 length is 14 residues. Looked up from germline, CDR1 is SGHVS and CDR2 is FQNEAQ. The DNA of the CDR3 is TGTGCCAGCAGCGCCGTTCAGACGAACACTGAAGCTTTCTTT. Protein product: CASSAVQTNTEAFF.